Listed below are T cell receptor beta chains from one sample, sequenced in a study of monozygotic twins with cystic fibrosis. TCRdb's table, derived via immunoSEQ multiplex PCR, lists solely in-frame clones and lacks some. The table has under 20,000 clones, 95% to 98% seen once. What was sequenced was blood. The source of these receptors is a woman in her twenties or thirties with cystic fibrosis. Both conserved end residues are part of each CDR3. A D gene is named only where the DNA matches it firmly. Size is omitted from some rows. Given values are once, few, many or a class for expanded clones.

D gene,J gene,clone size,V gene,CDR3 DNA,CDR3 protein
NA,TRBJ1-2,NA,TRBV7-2,TGTGCCAGCAGCTTAGCGGCGGATCCCTATGGCTACACCTTC,CASSLAADPYGYTF
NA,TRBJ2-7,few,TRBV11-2,TGTGCCAGCAGCTTCGGGGTTGGGACCTCCTACGAGCAGTACTTC,CASSFGVGTSYEQYF
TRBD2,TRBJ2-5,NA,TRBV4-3,TGCGCCAGCAGCCGCTACCCCACTAGCGGGGGGACTCCCCAAGAGACCCAGTACTTC,CASSRYPTSGGTPQETQYF
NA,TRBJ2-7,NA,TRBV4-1,TGCGCCAGCAGCCAAGTCCCCAGGGACGAGCAGTACTTC,CASSQVPRDEQYF
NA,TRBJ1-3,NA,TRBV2,TGTGCCAGCAAAGAACAGGGACTATCTGGGCACACCATATATTTT,CASKEQGLSGHTIYF
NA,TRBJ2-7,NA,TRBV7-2,TGTGCCAGCAGCTTAGTGCGTCTCTCCTACGAGCAGTACTTC,CASSLVRLSYEQYF
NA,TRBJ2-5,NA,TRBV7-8,TGTGCCAGCAGCTCTCATGGGGAGACCCAGTACTTC,CASSSHGETQYF
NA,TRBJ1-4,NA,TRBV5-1,TGCGCCAGCAGCTTACCGGCAACTAATGAAAAACTGTTTTTT,CASSLPATNEKLFF
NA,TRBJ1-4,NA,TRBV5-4,TGTGCCAGCAGCTTGGGGACAGCAACTAATGAAAAACTGTTTTTT,CASSLGTATNEKLFF
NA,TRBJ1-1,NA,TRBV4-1,TGCGCCAGCAGCCAAGAAGCAGCTGTAAGGAACACTGAAGCTTTCTTT,CASSQEAAVRNTEAFF
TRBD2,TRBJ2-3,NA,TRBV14,TGTGCCAGCAGCCACTATATCCTAGCGGGGTTAGATACGCAGTATTTT,CASSHYILAGLDTQYF